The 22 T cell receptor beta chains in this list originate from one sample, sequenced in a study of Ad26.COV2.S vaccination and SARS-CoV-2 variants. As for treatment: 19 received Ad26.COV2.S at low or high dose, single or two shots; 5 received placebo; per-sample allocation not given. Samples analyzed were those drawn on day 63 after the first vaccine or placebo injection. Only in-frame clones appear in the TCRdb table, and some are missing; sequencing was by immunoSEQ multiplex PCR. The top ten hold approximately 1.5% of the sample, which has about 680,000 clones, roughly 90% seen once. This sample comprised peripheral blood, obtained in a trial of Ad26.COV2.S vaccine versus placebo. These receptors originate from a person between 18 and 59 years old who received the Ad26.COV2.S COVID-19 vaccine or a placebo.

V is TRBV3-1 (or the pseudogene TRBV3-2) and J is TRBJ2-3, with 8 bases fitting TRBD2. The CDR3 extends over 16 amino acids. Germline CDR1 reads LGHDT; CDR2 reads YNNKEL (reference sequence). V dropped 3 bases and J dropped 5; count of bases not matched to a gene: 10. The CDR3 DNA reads TGTGCCAGCAGCCACCCCAAAGCGGGAGATCGAGATACGCAGTATTTT. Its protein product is CASSHPKAGDRDTQYF.

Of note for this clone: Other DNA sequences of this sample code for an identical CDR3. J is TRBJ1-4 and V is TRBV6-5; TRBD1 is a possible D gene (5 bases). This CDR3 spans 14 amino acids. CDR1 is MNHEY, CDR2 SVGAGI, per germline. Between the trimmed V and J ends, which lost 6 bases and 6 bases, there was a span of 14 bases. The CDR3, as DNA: TGTGCCAGCAGGGGTAGGGGCCGTGATGAAAAACTGTTTTTT. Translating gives CASRGRGRDEKLFF.

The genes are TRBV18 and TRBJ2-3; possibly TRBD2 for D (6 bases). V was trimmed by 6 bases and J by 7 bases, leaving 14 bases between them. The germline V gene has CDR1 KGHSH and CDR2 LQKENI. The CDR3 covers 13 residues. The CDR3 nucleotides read TGTGCCAGCTCCCGCTCGGAGGGGAATACGCAGTATTTT. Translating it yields CASSRSEGNTQYF.

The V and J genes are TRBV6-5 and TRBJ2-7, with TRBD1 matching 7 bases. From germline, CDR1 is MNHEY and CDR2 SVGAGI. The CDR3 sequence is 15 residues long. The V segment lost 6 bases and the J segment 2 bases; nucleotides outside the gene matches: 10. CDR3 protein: CASRTRTGGAYEQYF. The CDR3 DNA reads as TGTGCCAGCAGAACTCGGACAGGCGGTGCCTACGAGCAGTACTTC.

The CDR3 here is CASSGGRAAGELFF. The DNA for the CDR3 is TGTGCCAGTAGCGGGGGGAGGGCGGCCGGGGAGCTGTTTTTT. The rearrangement uses TRBV19 and TRBJ2-2, with 7 bases aligning to TRBD2. The CDR3 is 14 amino acids. V lost 6 bases to trimming and J lost 6 bases; unmatched junction nucleotides: 7. In germline, CDR1 is LNHDA, CDR2 SQIVND (reference sequence).

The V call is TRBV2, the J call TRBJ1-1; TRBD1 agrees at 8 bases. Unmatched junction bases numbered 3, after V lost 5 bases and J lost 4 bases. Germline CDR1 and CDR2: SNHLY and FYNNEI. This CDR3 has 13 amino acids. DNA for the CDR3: TGTGCCAGCAGTCCCGACAGGGGCACTGAAGCTTTCTTT. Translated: CASSPDRGTEAFF.

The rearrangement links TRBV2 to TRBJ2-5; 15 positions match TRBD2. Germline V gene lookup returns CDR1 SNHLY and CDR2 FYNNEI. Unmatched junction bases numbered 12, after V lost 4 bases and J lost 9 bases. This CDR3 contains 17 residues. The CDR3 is CASSGGGLAGGTGAQYF. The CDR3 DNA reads TGTGCCAGCAGTGGAGGTGGACTAGCGGGGGGGACTGGGGCCCAGTACTTC.

Here the CDR3 DNA reads TGTGCCAGCAGCCAACCGGGACAGGGGTGGGAGACCCAGTACTTC. Protein product: CASSQPGQGWETQYF. The chain employs TRBV11-2 and TRBJ2-5, with TRBD1 matching over 10 bases. Germline V gene sequence: CDR1 SGHAT, CDR2 FQNNGV. Trimming cost V 5 bases and J 5 bases; bases outside gene matches: 8. CDR3 length: 15 residues.

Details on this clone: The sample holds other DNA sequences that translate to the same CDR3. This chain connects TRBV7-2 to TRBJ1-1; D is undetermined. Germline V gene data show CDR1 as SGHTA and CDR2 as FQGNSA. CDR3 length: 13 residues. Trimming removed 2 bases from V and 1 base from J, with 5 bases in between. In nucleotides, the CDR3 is TGTGCCAGCAGCTTATTGTGGAACACTGAAGCTTTCTTT. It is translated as CASSLLWNTEAFF.

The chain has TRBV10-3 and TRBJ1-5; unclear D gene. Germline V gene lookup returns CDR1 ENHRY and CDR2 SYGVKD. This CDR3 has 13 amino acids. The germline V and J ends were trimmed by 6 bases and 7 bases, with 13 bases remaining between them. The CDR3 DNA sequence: TGTGCCATCAGAGGAGCTGTCGGGCAGCCCCAGCATTTT. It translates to CAIRGAVGQPQHF.

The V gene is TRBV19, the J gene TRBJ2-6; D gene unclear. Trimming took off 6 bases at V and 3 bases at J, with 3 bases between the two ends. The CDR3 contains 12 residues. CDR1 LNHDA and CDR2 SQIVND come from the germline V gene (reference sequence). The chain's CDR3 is CASRIGANVLTF. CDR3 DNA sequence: TGTGCCAGTAGGATTGGGGCCAACGTCCTGACTTTC.

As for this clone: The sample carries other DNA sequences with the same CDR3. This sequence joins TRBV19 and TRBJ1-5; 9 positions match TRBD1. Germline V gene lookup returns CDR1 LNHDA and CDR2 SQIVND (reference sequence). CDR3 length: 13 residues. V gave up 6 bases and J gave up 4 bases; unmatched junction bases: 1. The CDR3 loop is CASSDRGNQPQHF. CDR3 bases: TGTGCCAGTAGCGACAGGGGGAATCAGCCCCAGCATTTT.

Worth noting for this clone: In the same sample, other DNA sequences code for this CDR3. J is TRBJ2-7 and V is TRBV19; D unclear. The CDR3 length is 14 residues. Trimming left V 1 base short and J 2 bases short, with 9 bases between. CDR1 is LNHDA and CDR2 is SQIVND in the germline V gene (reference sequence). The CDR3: CASSIGDGAYEQYF. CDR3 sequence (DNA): TGTGCCAGTAGTATAGGGGATGGGGCCTACGAGCAGTACTTC. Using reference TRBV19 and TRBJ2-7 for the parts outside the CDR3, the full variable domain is DGGITQSPKYLFRKEGQNVTLSCEQNLNHDAMYWYRQDPGQGLRLIYYSQIVNDFQKGDIAEGYSVSREKKESFPLTVTSAQKNPTAFYLCASSIGDGAYEQYFGPGTRLTVT.

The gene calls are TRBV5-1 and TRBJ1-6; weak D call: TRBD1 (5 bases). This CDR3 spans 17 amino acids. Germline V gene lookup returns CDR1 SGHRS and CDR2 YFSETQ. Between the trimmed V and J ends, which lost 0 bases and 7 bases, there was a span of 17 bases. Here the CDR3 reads CASSLDLATVPNSPLHF. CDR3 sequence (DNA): TGCGCCAGCAGCTTGGATCTAGCGACAGTACCGAATTCACCCCTCCACTTT.

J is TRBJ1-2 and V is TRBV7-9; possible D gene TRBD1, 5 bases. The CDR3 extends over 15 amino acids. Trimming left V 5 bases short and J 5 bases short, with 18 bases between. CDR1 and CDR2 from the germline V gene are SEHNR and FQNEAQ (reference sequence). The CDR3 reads CASSDLGVGYYGYTF. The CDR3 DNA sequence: TGTGCCAGCAGCGACCTAGGGGTGGGGTATTATGGCTACACCTTC.

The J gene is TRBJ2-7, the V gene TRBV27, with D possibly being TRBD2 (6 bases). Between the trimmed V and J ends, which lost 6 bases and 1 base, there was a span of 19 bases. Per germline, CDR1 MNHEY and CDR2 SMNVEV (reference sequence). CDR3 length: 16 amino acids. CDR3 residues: CASSRFALADSYEQYF. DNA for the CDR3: TGTGCCAGCAGCCGCTTTGCGTTAGCGGATTCCTACGAGCAGTACTTC.

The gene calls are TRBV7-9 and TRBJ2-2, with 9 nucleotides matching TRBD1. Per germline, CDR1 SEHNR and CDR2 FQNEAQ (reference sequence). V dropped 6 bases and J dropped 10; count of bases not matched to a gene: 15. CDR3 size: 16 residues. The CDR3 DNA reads TGTGCCAGCAGATCCTTCGTTCGGGACAGGGAGGTGGAGCTGTTTTTT. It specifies CASRSFVRDREVELFF. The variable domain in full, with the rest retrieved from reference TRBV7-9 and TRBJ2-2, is DTGVSQNPRHKITKRGQNVTFRCDPISEHNRLYWYRQTLGQGPEFLTYFQNEAQLEKSRLLSDRFSAERPKGSFSTLEIQRTEQGDSAMYLCASRSFVRDREVELFFGEGSRLTVL.

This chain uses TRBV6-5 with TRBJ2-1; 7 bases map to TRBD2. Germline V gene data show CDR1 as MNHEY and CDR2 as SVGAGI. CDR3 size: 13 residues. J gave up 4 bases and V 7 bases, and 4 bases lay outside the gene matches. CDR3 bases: TGTGCCAGCAATCTAGCGGAATACAATGAGCAGTTCTTC. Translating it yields CASNLAEYNEQFF.

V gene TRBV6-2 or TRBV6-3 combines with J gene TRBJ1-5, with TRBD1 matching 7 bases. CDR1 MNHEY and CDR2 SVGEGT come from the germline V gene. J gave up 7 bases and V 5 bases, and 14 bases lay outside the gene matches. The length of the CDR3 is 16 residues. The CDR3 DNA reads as TGTGCCAGCAGTGATTTCCGGGACAGCCAAAAGCAGCCCCAGCATTTT. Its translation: CASSDFRDSQKQPQHF.

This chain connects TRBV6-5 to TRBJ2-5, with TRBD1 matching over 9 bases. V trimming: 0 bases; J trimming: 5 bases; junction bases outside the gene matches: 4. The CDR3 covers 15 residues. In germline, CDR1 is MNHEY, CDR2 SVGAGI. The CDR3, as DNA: TGTGCCAGCAGTTACTCAGGACAGGGGTGGGAGACCCAGTACTTC. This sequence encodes CASSYSGQGWETQYF.

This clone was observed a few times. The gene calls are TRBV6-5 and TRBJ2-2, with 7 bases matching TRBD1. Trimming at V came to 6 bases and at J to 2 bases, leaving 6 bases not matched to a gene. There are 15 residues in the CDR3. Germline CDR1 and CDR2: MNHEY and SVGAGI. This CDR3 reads CASRPNRGNTGELFF. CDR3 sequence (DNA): TGTGCCAGCAGACCCAACAGGGGAAACACCGGGGAGCTGTTTTTT.

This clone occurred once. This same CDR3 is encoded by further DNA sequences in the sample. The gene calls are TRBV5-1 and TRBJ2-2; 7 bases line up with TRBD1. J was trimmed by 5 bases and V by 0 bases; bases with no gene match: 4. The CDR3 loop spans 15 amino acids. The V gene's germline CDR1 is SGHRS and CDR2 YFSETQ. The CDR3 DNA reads TGCGCCAGCAGCTTGGGTGACAGGGATACCGGGGAGCTGTTTTTT. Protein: CASSLGDRDTGELFF. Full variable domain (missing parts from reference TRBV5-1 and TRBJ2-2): KAGVTQTPRYLIKTRGQQVTLSCSPISGHRSVSWYQQTPGQGLQFLFEYFSETQRNKGNFPGRFSGRQFSNSRSEMNVSTLELGDSALYLCASSLGDRDTGELFFGEGSRLTVL.